This TCR beta chain was retrieved from a study of shared clonotypes between healthy human individuals. The data were produced by immunoSEQ multiplex PCR, yet TCRdb's version contains in-frame clones alone and is incomplete. The data show about 1,800,000 clones, with less than 95% seen just once and under 1.5% held by the top ten. CD45RO negativity and positive selection for CCR7 defined naive CD8 cells, a population that excluded terminally differentiated effector memory CD45RA+ cells. This clone was observed a handful of times. Its matching antigen is unknown. The CDR3 is made up of 16 amino acids. CDR1 and CDR2 from the germline V gene are SGHNT and YYREEE (reference sequence). The V gene end was trimmed by 4 bases and the J gene end by 5 bases; junction bases not matched to a gene: 10. Overall study findings and caveats: When naive CD4 clonotypes were compared across a handful of donors, about 4.9% were shared. Incompleteness in sorted-subset sequencing, despite large depth, was shown by rarefaction.

The TCR was taken from a man younger than 35 in good health. The V call is TRBV5-4, the J call TRBJ1-2, with TRBD1 matching over 11 bases. The specimen sequenced was naive CD8+ T cells sorted from blood. DNA of the CDR3: TGTGCCAGCAGCACCGGACAGGGGGCGCAGGAGTATGGCTACACCTTC. This encodes CASSTGQGAQEYGYTF.